These 16 T cell receptor beta chains originate from one sample sequenced in a study of human T cells and chemical hapten exposure (dated by TCRdb to 2020 to 2022). The sample's time point, from its label and the paper: patch test 2, 6 weeks after DPC sensitization. What this sample's treatment or condition label stands for: therapeutic diphenylcyclopropenone sensitization with weekly scalp DPC. Library generation was performed with RACE. The instrument given in TCRdb is NextSeq 500. The public sequencing data were trimmed at Q25 with fastp and processed into clonotypes with MiXCR by TCRdb, which kept only in-frame beta chains. Each entry is one CDR3 protein sequence, shown with its most common DNA and genes. This sample gives over 60,000 distinct CDR3 sequences in total; about a tenth of them show up just once. Of the sample, around 6.8% falls within the top ten clones. The sample here was whole blood, taken in connection with sensitization to the hapten diphenylcyclopropenone (DPC). The receptors were sampled from a woman aged 45 to 65 with alopecia areata. Some clones in this sample may be carry-over from other donors' samples.

There are many counts of this clonotype. The gene calls are TRBV7-9 and TRBJ2-1; 7 bases align to TRBD2. The V gene's germline CDR1 is SEHNR and CDR2 FQNEAQ (reference sequence). J gave up 5 bases and V 5 bases, and 9 bases lay outside the gene matches. The CDR3 extends over 15 amino acids. The CDR3 loop reads CASSPGLGDDNEQFF. The CDR3 nucleotides are TGTGCCAGCAGCCCTGGACTAGGTGACGACAATGAGCAGTTCTTC.

The chain carries TRBV7-6 and TRBJ2-3; 8 bases map to TRBD2. There are 16 residues in the CDR3. Germline values: CDR1 SGHVS, CDR2 FNYEAQ. J was trimmed by 3 bases and V by 5 bases; bases with no gene match: 10. The DNA of the CDR3 is TGTGCCAGCAGCCCGGGACCCGGGACTAGTACAGATACGCAGTATTTT. It is translated as CASSPGPGTSTDTQYF.

This clonotype was seen ten or more times. The chain joins TRBV10-2 to TRBJ1-1, with 10 bases lining up with TRBD1. The CDR3 sequence is 14 residues long. Germline-derived CDR1 and CDR2 are WSHSY and SAAADI. The V and J ends lost 5 bases and 5 bases, in that order; junction bases with no gene match: 5. CDR3 in DNA: TGCGCCAGCAGTTCGACAGGGGGCCGGACTGAAGCTTTCTTT. Its protein is CASSSTGGRTEAFF.

The DNA for the CDR3 is TGCAGCGTTCGTCGGAGCACAGATACGCAGTATTTT. It specifies CSVRRSTDTQYF. V gene TRBV29-1 combines with J gene TRBJ2-3; D remains unclear. The CDR3 runs to 12 residues. Germline loops: CDR1 SQVTM, CDR2 ANQGSEA. The V end was cut by 5 bases, the J end by 0 bases, with 6 bases between.

Of note for this clonotype: The junction does not match germline at one end; this may be a read error. The chain is built from TRBV5-4 and TRBJ1-3; 7 positions match TRBD1. CDR3 length: 16 amino acids. Germline CDR1 reads SGHNT; CDR2 reads YYREEE (reference sequence). CDR3 loop: CASSLRQGGSGNSIYF. Here the CDR3 DNA reads TGTGCCAGCAGCTTGCGACAGGGAGGATCTGGAAACAGCATATATTTT.

This clonotype was picked up many times. For the CDR3, the DNA is TGTGCCAGCAGCCAAGATCGGAGGGAGACCCAGTACTTC. It yields the protein CASSQDRRETQYF. The chain recombines TRBV14 with TRBJ2-5; maybe TRBD2 (5 bases). The germline V gene encodes CDR1 SGHDN and CDR2 FVKESK. V gave up 0 bases and J gave up 5 bases, with 7 bases separating them. The CDR3 has 13 residues. Drawing the rest from reference TRBV14 and TRBJ2-5, the complete variable domain is EAGVTQFPSHSVIEKGQTVTLRCDPISGHDNLYWYRRVMGKEIKFLLHFVKESKQDESGMPNNRFLAERTGGTYSTLKVQPAELEDSGVYFCASSQDRRETQYFGPGTRLLVL.

This chain connects TRBV5-1 to TRBJ1-4; 7 bases line up with TRBD1. After removal of 6 bases from V and 3 bases from J, the junction contained 8 bases not matched to a gene. Germline CDR1 and CDR2: SGHRS and YFSETQ. The CDR3 consists of 15 residues. The CDR3 DNA is TGCGCCAGCACCGTCCAGGGGGTTGCTAATGAAAAACTGTTTTTT. As protein: CASTVQGVANEKLFF.

This clonotype was counted at least ten times. This rearrangement joins TRBV24-1 to TRBJ2-1, with 10 positions matching TRBD2. Germline V gives CDR1 KGHDR, CDR2 SFDVKD. The V segment lost 0 bases and the J segment 9 bases; nucleotides outside the gene matches: 4. The CDR3 extends over 15 amino acids. The CDR3 nucleotides are TGTGCCACCAGTGATTTGCGGCTAGCGGGAGTTGAGCAGTTCTTC. Translation gives CATSDLRLAGVEQFF.

This clonotype was counted many times. The gene calls are TRBV11-2 and TRBJ2-2; D is possibly TRBD1 (5 bases). Germline V lookup: CDR1 SGHAT, CDR2 FQNNGV. Trimming cost V 5 bases and J 8 bases, with 12 bases left between them. The CDR3 is 13 residues long. The CDR3 here is CASSEVDRGELFF. CDR3 sequence (DNA): TGTGCCAGCAGCGAAGTCGACAGAGGGGAGCTGTTTTTT.

The rearrangement links TRBV19 to TRBJ2-1, with unresolved D. V was pared by 6 bases and J by 4 bases, with 10 bases between. The CDR3 length is 13 residues. The germline gives CDR1 LNHDA, CDR2 SQIVND (reference sequence). CDR3 region: CASSRSRYNEQFF. Written as DNA, the CDR3 is TGTGCCAGTAGCCGTAGTCGTTACAATGAGCAGTTCTTC. Using reference TRBV19 and TRBJ2-1 for the parts outside the CDR3, the full variable domain is DGGITQSPKYLFRKEGQNVTLSCEQNLNHDAMYWYRQDPGQGLRLIYYSQIVNDFQKGDIAEGYSVSREKKESFPLTVTSAQKNPTAFYLCASSRSRYNEQFFGPGTRLTVL.

At least ten counts were recorded for this clonotype. V and J are TRBV9 and TRBJ1-1; possibly TRBD1 for D (6 bases). Germline V gene sequence: CDR1 SGDLS, CDR2 YYNGEE. This CDR3 is built from 14 residues. Trimming shortened V by 2 bases and J by 3 bases, and 11 bases separated the two germline ends. The CDR3: CASSVRQGYTEAFF. The DNA of the CDR3 is TGTGCCAGCAGCGTTAGGCAGGGGTACACTGAAGCTTTCTTT.

This clonotype was counted many times. This chain uses TRBV29-1 with TRBJ2-7; 13 nucleotides agree with TRBD2. The J segment lost 5 bases and the V segment lost 7 bases, leaving 5 bases of the junction unmatched. CDR3 length: 13 amino acids. CDR1 is SQVTM, CDR2 ANQGSEA, per germline. CDR3 protein: CSARTSGSHEQYF. DNA for the CDR3: TGCAGCGCTCGGACTAGCGGGAGCCACGAGCAGTACTTC.

This clonotype was seen a few times. The rearrangement links TRBV4-2 to TRBJ1-5; D call uncertain. The CDR3 is 15 amino acids. Germline CDR1 reads LGHNA; CDR2 reads YNFKEQ. V lost 0 bases and J 7 bases, leaving 13 bases between the germline ends. The chain's CDR3 is CASSQDRGFGQPQHF. DNA of the CDR3: TGTGCCAGCAGCCAAGATCGGGGTTTTGGGCAGCCCCAGCATTTT.

This chain links TRBV2 with TRBJ1-1, with unresolved D. Trimming stripped 5 bases from V and 0 bases from J, with 7 bases between. Germline V gene sequence: CDR1 SNHLY, CDR2 FYNNEI. The length of the CDR3 is 13 residues. CDR3 loop: CASSLSLNTEAFF. DNA of the CDR3: TGTGCCAGCAGTCTCTCCTTGAACACTGAAGCTTTCTTT. Supplemented by reference TRBV2 and TRBJ1-1, the full variable domain reads EPEVTQTPSHQVTQMGQEVILRCVPISNHLYFYWYRQILGQKVEFLVSFYNNEISEKSEIFDDQFSVERPDGSNFTLKIRSTKLEDSAMYFCASSLSLNTEAFFGQGTRLTVV.

The gene calls are TRBV13 and TRBJ2-7; D uncertain. V was pared by 1 base and J by 3 bases, with 16 bases between. This CDR3 comprises 16 residues. CDR1 is PRHDT, CDR2 FYEKMQ, per germline (reference sequence). CDR3 loop: CASSLVGLGQDYEQYF. The CDR3 DNA is TGTGCCAGCAGCTTAGTTGGTTTGGGCCAGGACTACGAGCAGTACTTC.

The V gene is TRBV29-1, the J gene TRBJ2-3, with 9 bases identical to TRBD1. The germline gives CDR1 SQVTM, CDR2 ANQGSEA. Unmatched junction bases numbered 3, after V lost 3 bases and J lost 5 bases. The CDR3 runs to 13 residues. CDR3 region: CSVETGGIDTQYF. CDR3 nucleotides: TGCAGCGTTGAGACAGGGGGGATAGATACGCAGTATTTT.